This is a list of T cell receptor beta chains from one sample in a study of breast tumors, draining lymph nodes, adjacent tissues. TCRdb re-analysed the multiplex PCR reads in MiXCR, keeping a single row per CDR3 protein. The repertoire consists of about 89,000 distinct CDR3 sequences, with more than 25% occurring once and the leading ten covering over 6.5%. Sequenced sample: axillary lymph node tissue. All receptors derive from a female donor with breast cancer. Some clones in this sample may be carry-over from other donors' samples. The CDR3 runs from the conserved cysteine through the conserved F or W. D genes are given only for firm matches. Some rows mark clone size as missing; the rest say once, few, many or name a class of expanded clone.

D	V	size	J	CDR3	DNA
-	TRBV9	many	TRBJ1-5	CASSPSLGTHQPQHF	TGTGCCAGCAGCCCAAGCCTTGGAACCCATCAGCCCCAGCATTTT
-	TRBV3-1	-	TRBJ1-1	CASSQGGEAFF	TGTGCCAGCAGCCAAGGGGGAGAAGCTTTCTTT
-	TRBV9	many	TRBJ2-2	CASSADTGELFF	TGTGCCAGCAGCGCAGACACCGGGGAGCTGTTTTTT
-	TRBV7-2	many	TRBJ2-1	CASSLEIGYNEQFF	TGTGCCAGCAGCTTAGAGATTGGATACAATGAGCAGTTCTTC
-	TRBV12-3/TRBV12-4	many	TRBJ2-7	CASSTYYEQYF	TGTGCCAGCAGCACATACTACGAGCAGTACTTC
-	TRBV20-1	-	TRBJ2-5	CSAGFTLQETQYF	TGCAGTGCCGGTTTCACACTCCAAGAGACCCAGTACTTC
-	TRBV7-2	many	TRBJ2-1	CASSLARVSEQFF	TGTGCCAGCAGCTTAGCTAGGGTGAGTGAGCAGTTCTTC
-	TRBV28	few	TRBJ2-1	CASSLGGTKYNEQFF	TGTGCCAGCAGTTTAGGGGGGACAAAATACAATGAGCAGTTCTTC
-	TRBV9	many	TRBJ2-4	CASSPRDNLGIQYF	TGTGCCAGCAGCCCCCGGGACAATCTGGGCATTCAGTACTTC
TRBD1	TRBV6-1	many	TRBJ2-1	CASSAGQGNFHEQFF	TGTGCCAGCAGCGCCGGACAGGGGAATTTCCATGAGCAGTTCTTC
-	TRBV7-3	many	TRBJ1-1	CASSLSNGGTEAFF	TGTGCCAGCAGCTTAAGTAATGGGGGCACTGAAGCTTTCTTT
TRBD2	TRBV18	-	TRBJ2-3	CASSSGLAGADTQYF	TGTGCCAGCTCATCTGGACTAGCGGGGGCAGATACGCAGTATTTT
TRBD1	TRBV5-6	-	TRBJ1-4	CASSPPVGRTGANEKLFF	TGTGCCAGCAGCCCACCCGTGGGAAGGACAGGCGCCAATGAAAAACTGTTTTTT
TRBD1	TRBV5-4	-	TRBJ2-4	CASSSGKRQGENIQYF	TGTGCCAGCAGCTCCGGAAAAAGACAGGGCGAAAACATTCAGTACTTC
-	TRBV5-1	many	TRBJ1-1	CASSTANTEAFF	TGCGCCAGCTCCACAGCGAACACTGAAGCTTTCTTT
TRBD1	TRBV6-5	-	TRBJ2-1	CASSHPGMGDRGINGQFF	TGTGCCAGCAGTCATCCCGGTATGGGGGACAGGGGAATCAATGGGCAGTTCTTC
-	TRBV7-9	many	TRBJ2-5	CASSKSAGGETQYF	TGTGCCAGCAGCAAAAGCGCTGGGGGAGAGACCCAGTACTTC
-	TRBV24-1	many	TRBJ1-2	CATSGPAGTPGRGYTF	TGTGCCACCAGTGGCCCCGCCGGGACCCCGGGGAGGGGCTACACCTTC
-	TRBV2	once	TRBJ2-5	CASSVLDTGEFQEAQYF	TGTGCCAGCAGTGTGTTAGATACCGGGGAGTTCCAAGAGGCCCAGTACTTC
-	TRBV9	-	TRBJ1-3	CACSVVPGNTIYF	TGTGCCTGCAGCGTAGTCCCTGGAAACACCATATATTTT
-	TRBV12-3/TRBV12-4	many	TRBJ2-2	CASSLSPGELFF	TGTGCCAGCAGTTTGAGCCCCGGGGAGCTGTTTTTT
-	TRBV11-1	-	TRBJ1-1	CASSLWGYTSGSEAFF	TGTGCCAGCAGCTTATGGGGGTATACATCGGGAAGTGAAGCTTTCTTT
TRBD2	TRBV20-1	-	TRBJ2-7	CSAPSGRRQYF	TGCAGTGCCCCTAGCGGGAGAAGGCAGTACTTC
-	TRBV7-3	-	TRBJ2-2	CASSQTGTGELFF	TGTGCCAGCAGCCAAACCGGGACAGGGGAGCTGTTTTTT
-	TRBV9	many	TRBJ1-3	CASSFGQSTGNTIYF	TGTGCCAGCAGCTTCGGACAGTCGACTGGAAACACCATATATTTT
TRBD2	TRBV30	-	TRBJ2-2	CACRTRRGVGELFF	TGTGCCTGCAGGACTAGGAGAGGGGTCGGGGAGCTGTTTTTT
-	TRBV7-8	many	TRBJ2-7	CASSLRGGNREQYF	TGTGCCAGCAGCTTACGGGGAGGAAACCGCGAGCAGTACTTC
-	TRBV5-1	many	TRBJ2-7	CASSERFQGPYEQYF	TGCGCCAGCAGCGAGAGATTTCAGGGCCCCTACGAGCAGTACTTC
-	TRBV6-2/TRBV6-3	many	TRBJ2-3	CASSYEMSDRFTDTQYF	TGTGCCAGCAGTTACGAAATGTCGGATCGTTTCACAGATACGCAGTATTTT
-	TRBV4-1	many	TRBJ2-5	CASSQGYGAAQETQYF	TGCGCCAGCAGCCAAGGATATGGGGCAGCCCAAGAGACCCAGTACTTC
-	TRBV9	-	TRBJ2-1	CASSVGQYTYNEQFF	TGTGCCAGCAGCGTTGGACAGTACACCTACAATGAGCAGTTCTTC
-	TRBV6-2/TRBV6-3	many	TRBJ1-5	CASSPPPPLGPHQPQHF	TGTGCCAGCAGTCCTCCTCCCCCCCTGGGACCGCATCAGCCCCAGCATTTT
-	TRBV5-5	-	TRBJ2-1	CASRSIGGSYNEQFF	TGTGCCAGCAGGAGCATAGGGGGATCCTACAATGAGCAGTTCTTC
-	TRBV3-1	many	TRBJ2-1	CASSLESYNEQFF	TGTGCCAGCAGCCTCGAATCCTACAATGAGCAGTTCTTC
-	TRBV7-2	-	TRBJ2-7	CASSPAGGARSEQYF	TGTGCCAGCAGCCCAGCTGGGGGAGCCCGAAGCGAGCAGTACTTC
TRBD1	TRBV4-3	many	TRBJ1-4	CASSPGQGGEKLFF	TGCGCCAGCAGCCCCGGACAGGGCGGGGAAAAACTGTTTTTT
-	TRBV30	-	TRBJ2-6	CAWSTGSGANVLTF	TGTGCCTGGAGTACAGGGTCTGGGGCCAACGTCCTGACTTTC
-	TRBV4-1	many	TRBJ1-5	CASSQEPGDRRPQHF	TGCGCCAGCAGCCAGGAGCCCGGGGACCGACGACCCCAGCATTTT
-	TRBV10-1	many	TRBJ2-3	CASSGSQEARPDTQYF	TGCGCCAGCAGTGGGTCGCAAGAGGCTCGCCCAGATACGCAGTATTTT